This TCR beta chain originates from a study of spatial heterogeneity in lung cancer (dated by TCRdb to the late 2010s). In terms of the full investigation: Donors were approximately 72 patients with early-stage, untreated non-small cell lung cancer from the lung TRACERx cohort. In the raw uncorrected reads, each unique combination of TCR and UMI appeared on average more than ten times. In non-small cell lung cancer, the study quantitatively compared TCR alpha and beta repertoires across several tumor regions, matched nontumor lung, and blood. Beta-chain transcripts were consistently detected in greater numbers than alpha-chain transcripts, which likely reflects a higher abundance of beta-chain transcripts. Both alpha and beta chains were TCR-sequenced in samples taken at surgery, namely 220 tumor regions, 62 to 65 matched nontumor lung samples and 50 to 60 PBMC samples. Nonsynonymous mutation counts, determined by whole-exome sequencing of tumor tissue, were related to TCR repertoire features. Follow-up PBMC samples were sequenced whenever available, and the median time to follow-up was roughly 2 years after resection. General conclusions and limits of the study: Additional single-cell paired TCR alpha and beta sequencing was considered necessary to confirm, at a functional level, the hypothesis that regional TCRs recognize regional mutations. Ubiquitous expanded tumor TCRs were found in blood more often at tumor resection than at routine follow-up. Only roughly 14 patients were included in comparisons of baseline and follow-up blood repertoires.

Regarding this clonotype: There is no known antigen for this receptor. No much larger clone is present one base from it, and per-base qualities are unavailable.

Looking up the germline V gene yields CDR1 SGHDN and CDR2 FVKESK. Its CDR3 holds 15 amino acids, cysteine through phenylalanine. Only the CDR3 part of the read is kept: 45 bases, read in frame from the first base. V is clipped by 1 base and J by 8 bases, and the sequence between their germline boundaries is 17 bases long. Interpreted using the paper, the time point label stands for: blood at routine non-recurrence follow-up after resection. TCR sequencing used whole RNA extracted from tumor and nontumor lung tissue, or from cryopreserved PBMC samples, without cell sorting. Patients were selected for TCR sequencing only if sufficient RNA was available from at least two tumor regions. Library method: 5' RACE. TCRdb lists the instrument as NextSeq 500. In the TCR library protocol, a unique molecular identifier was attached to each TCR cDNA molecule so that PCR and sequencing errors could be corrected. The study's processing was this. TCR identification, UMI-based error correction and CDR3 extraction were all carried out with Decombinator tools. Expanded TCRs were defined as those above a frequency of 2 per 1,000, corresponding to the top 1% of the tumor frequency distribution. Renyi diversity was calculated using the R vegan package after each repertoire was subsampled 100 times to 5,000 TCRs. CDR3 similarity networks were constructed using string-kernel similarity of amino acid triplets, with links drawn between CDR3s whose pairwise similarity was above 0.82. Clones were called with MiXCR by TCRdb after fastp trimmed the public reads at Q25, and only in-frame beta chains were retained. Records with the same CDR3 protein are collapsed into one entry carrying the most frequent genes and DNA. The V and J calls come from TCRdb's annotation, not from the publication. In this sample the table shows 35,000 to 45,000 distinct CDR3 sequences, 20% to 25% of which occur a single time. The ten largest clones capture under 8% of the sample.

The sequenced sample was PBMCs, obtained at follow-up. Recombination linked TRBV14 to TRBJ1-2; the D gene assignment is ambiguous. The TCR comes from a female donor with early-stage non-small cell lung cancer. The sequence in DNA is TGTGCCAGCAGCCAAGTTCGCGCCGGCCTTGTGGGCTACACCTTC. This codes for CASSQVRAGLVGYTF.